A selection of T cell receptor beta chains follows, all from one sample in a study of T cell responses to AZD1222 COVID-19 vaccine. Data came from immunoSEQ multiplex PCR; TCRdb stores just in-frame clones and leaves some out. The table lists 110,000 to 150,000 clones, around 90% of them singletons. Sequenced material: peripheral blood, taken on day 0 of AZD1222 vaccination. These receptor sequences come from an adult in good health. The CDR3 runs from the conserved cysteine through the conserved F or W. The order of the fields is V gene, J gene, CDR3 protein.

v_call: TRBV5-4; j_call: TRBJ2-5; cdr3_aa: CASSLGQKIQETQYF
v_call: TRBV19; j_call: TRBJ2-1; cdr3_aa: CASSLSINEQFF
v_call: TRBV3-1/TRBV3-2; j_call: TRBJ1-2; cdr3_aa: CASSHSGTGPGYTF
v_call: TRBV5-1; j_call: TRBJ1-4; cdr3_aa: CASSLNRANEKLFF
v_call: TRBV5-4; j_call: TRBJ2-3; cdr3_aa: CASSLTSSPDTQYF
v_call: TRBV18; j_call: TRBJ2-2; cdr3_aa: CASSPKAGAGTGELFF
v_call: TRBV5-5; j_call: TRBJ2-7; cdr3_aa: CASSGTGGSVEQYF
v_call: TRBV5-1; j_call: TRBJ1-2; cdr3_aa: CASSSDTRMALPNYGYTF
v_call: TRBV27; j_call: TRBJ2-3; cdr3_aa: CASSLPSGGAADTQYF
v_call: TRBV10-3; j_call: TRBJ2-5; cdr3_aa: CAIIDGETQYF
v_call: TRBV28; j_call: TRBJ2-7; cdr3_aa: CASSTYSSYEQYF
v_call: TRBV5-1; j_call: TRBJ2-7; cdr3_aa: CASSLDRAREQYF
v_call: TRBV6-2/TRBV6-3; j_call: TRBJ1-5; cdr3_aa: CASSLGTIWNQPQHF